The source of this T cell receptor (beta chain) is a study of T cell responses to AZD1222 COVID-19 vaccine. Here immunoSEQ multiplex PCR was the method, and the copy in TCRdb shows in-frame clones only, minus some. The table shows 100,000 to 130,000 clones, with about 93% occurring only once. Germline V gene sequence: CDR1 LNHNV, CDR2 YYDKDF (reference sequence). The ends were cut back, 1 base at V and 4 bases at J, with 7 bases in the middle. The CDR3 is made up of 14 amino acids. The study, taken as a whole, reports: Among the donors, most were white British and more were female, and clonal diversity was possibly underestimated. Only a handful of AZD1222 recipients, several in all, had baseline seropositivity. Spike-specific TCR breadth and depth grew following two AZD1222 doses.

This clone was detected once. Its matching antigen is unknown. The chain uses TRBV15 and TRBJ2-2; D is unclear. The clonotype comes from an adult in good health. The starting material was peripheral blood, obtained on day 0 of AZD1222 vaccination. The CDR3 region is CATSRADFTGELFF. The CDR3 DNA follows: TGTGCCACCAGCAGAGCCGATTTCACCGGGGAGCTGTTTTTT.